Presented here are 21 T cell receptor beta chains from one specimen sequenced in a study of blood T cells in healthy people across ages. Sample-barcoded 5' priming and a J-beta primer mix drove a second PCR of roughly 6 to 12 cycles. TCRdb reanalysed the 5' RACE reads using MiXCR and keeps one entry per CDR3 protein. This sample has about 780,000 distinct CDR3 sequences, with roughly 24% found just once. The same data also went into a second study, on T cells of mothers and their children.

The material sequenced was blood. The receptors originated from a boy between 10 and 17 years old in good health.

The V gene is TRBV4-1, the J gene TRBJ2-5, with 14 bases fitting TRBD2. Near its end, the DNA agrees better with TRBJ2-7, so the J call may be wrong. The CDR3 runs to 20 residues. Germline V gives CDR1 MGHRA, CDR2 YSYEKL. CDR3 nucleotides: TGCGCCAGCAGCCAGTTCATCGGGACTAGCGGGGGATACTGGGCCTACGAGCAGTACTTC. Translating it yields CASSQFIGTSGGYWAYEQYF.

The rearrangement uses TRBV30 and TRBJ2-2; D remains unclear. This CDR3 has 11 residues. The V and J ends lost 3 bases and 6 bases respectively, with 5 bases between them. CDR1 and CDR2 from the germline V gene are GTSNPN and SVGIG (reference sequence). CDR3 loop: CAWRTAGELFF. The CDR3, as DNA: TGTGCCTGGAGGACGGCCGGGGAGCTGTTTTTT.

In this sample, this clonotype turned up a few times. This sequence joins TRBV5-1 and TRBJ2-7; TRBD2 is a possible D gene (7 bases). The CDR3 length is 14 residues. The V end lost 0 bases, the J end lost 5 bases, and 12 bases lay between the germline ends. The germline gives CDR1 SGHRS, CDR2 YFSETQ. The CDR3 bases are TGCGCCAGCAGCTTGGGTGGGGGGGCCCACGAGCAGTACTTC. Protein: CASSLGGGAHEQYF.

The chain joins TRBV7-9 to TRBJ2-7; TRBD1 agrees at 10 bases. This CDR3 is built from 14 residues. Germline V CDR1 and CDR2: SEHNR, FQNEAQ (reference sequence). The V gene end was trimmed by 5 bases and the J gene end by 5 bases; junction bases not matched to a gene: 6. The CDR3 nucleotides are TGTGCCAGCAGCGCGGGACAGGGGAGACACGAGCAGTACTTC. Amino acid sequence: CASSAGQGRHEQYF.

The V call is TRBV6-5, the J call TRBJ1-1, with 10 positions matching TRBD1. The V gene's germline CDR1 is MNHEY and CDR2 SVGAGI. Trimming cost V 5 bases and J 3 bases; bases outside gene matches: 6. The CDR3 consists of 15 residues. CDR3 region: CASSNPGQGDTEAFF. CDR3 sequence (DNA): TGTGCCAGCAGTAACCCCGGACAGGGGGACACTGAAGCTTTCTTT.

Worth noting for this clonotype: Relative to the germline gene, one junction end is altered; a read error may explain this. The J gene is TRBJ1-1, the V gene TRBV29-1, with a weak D call TRBD1 (6 bases). Germline CDR1 and CDR2: SQVTM and ANQGSEA. There are 14 residues in the CDR3. CDR3 in DNA: TGCAGCGTTGATCTGTGGGTGGGGGACACTGAAGCTCTCTTT. Encoded protein: CSVDLWVGDTEALF.

This rearrangement joins TRBV3-1 to TRBJ2-2; D is ambiguous. Trimming took off 6 bases at V and 7 bases at J, with 6 bases between the two ends. Germline assignment: CDR1 LGHDT and CDR2 YNNKEL (reference sequence). This CDR3 has 11 amino acids. For the CDR3, the DNA is TGTGCCAGCAGAGAAGGCGGGGAGCTGTTTTTT. It codes for CASREGGELFF.

This chain connects TRBV11-2 to TRBJ1-2; tentative D call: TRBD1 (5 bases). Germline loops: CDR1 SGHAT, CDR2 FQNNGV. The CDR3 length is 16 residues. Trimming left V 1 base short and J 6 bases short, with 18 bases between. In DNA form, the CDR3 reads TGTGCCAGCAGCTTAGGCCGGGACCGTGAATGGAATGGCTACACCTTC. This translates into CASSLGRDREWNGYTF.

In this sample, this clonotype turned up a few times. This chain links TRBV12-3 or TRBV12-4 with TRBJ1-1; no clear D gene. The CDR3 contains 14 residues. The ends were cut back, 2 bases at V and 6 bases at J, with 13 bases in the middle. CDR3 amino acids: CASSLQVLIPEAFF. The CDR3 DNA is TGTGCCAGCAGTTTACAGGTATTGATACCTGAAGCTTTCTTT.

The chain employs TRBV12-3 or TRBV12-4 and TRBJ1-5; TRBD1 matches at 7 bases. Trimming took 0 bases from V and 5 from J; bases not matched to a gene: 4. The CDR3 is made up of 15 amino acids. The CDR3 sequence is CASSLARGSYQPQHF. The DNA of the CDR3 is TGTGCCAGCAGTTTAGCCAGGGGGTCATATCAGCCCCAGCATTTT.

A word on this clonotype: Likely a read error: the CDR3 ends without its conserved phenylalanine or tryptophan. The chain couples TRBV11-1 to TRBJ1-1; D is unresolved. The CDR3 loop spans 12 amino acids. Germline V gene sequence: CDR1 SGHAT, CDR2 FQDESV (reference sequence). V lost 0 bases and J 5 bases, leaving 4 bases between the germline ends. The CDR3: CASSLAGTEAFL. In nucleotides, the CDR3 is TGTGCCAGCAGCTTAGCGGGTACTGAAGCTTTCCTT.

The sample holds a few counts of this clonotype. J is TRBJ2-5 and V is TRBV29-1, with D possibly matching TRBD1 (6 bases). Trimming pared 5 bases from V and 11 bases from J, leaving 18 bases between. This CDR3 spans 12 amino acids. Germline values: CDR1 SQVTM, CDR2 ANQGSEA. CDR3 amino acids: CSVLGQQGEQYF. CDR3 DNA: TGCAGCGTTTTAGGACAGCAAGGGGAGCAGTACTTC.

This clonotype was seen more than once but under ten times. This chain links TRBV12-5 with TRBJ1-4; TRBD1 might be the D (5 bases). This CDR3 has 17 amino acids. V dropped 5 bases and J dropped 0 bases, with 16 bases sitting between them. Germline CDR1 LGHNT, CDR2 FRNRAP. This CDR3 is CASGRRGPPPTNEKLFF. In nucleotides, the CDR3 is TGTGCTAGTGGTCGGCGGGGCCCGCCTCCAACTAATGAAAAACTGTTTTTT.

This rearrangement joins TRBV9 to TRBJ2-2; D is perhaps TRBD1 or TRBD2 (5 bases each). The germline V gene has CDR1 SGDLS and CDR2 YYNGEE. This CDR3 contains 14 residues. V was shortened by 3 bases and J by 2 bases, with 8 bases between the two germline ends. CDR3 sequence: CASSARGNTGELFF. The CDR3 region has the DNA TGTGCCAGCAGCGCCCGGGGCAACACCGGGGAGCTGTTTTTT.

This chain uses TRBV4-2 with TRBJ2-4; TRBD1 matches 8 bases. The CDR3 runs to 18 residues. Trimming removed 2 bases from V and 2 bases from J; junction bases left unmatched: 11. CDR1 and CDR2 (germline): LGHNA, YNFKEQ. In DNA, the CDR3 is TGTGCCAGCAGCCAATTGACAGGGGATGGGCTATCCAAAAACATTCAGTACTTC. This gives the protein CASSQLTGDGLSKNIQYF.

The J gene is TRBJ1-4, the V gene TRBV7-9, with D possibly TRBD1 on 5 matching bases. This CDR3 has 13 amino acids. The V gene's germline CDR1 is SEHNR and CDR2 FQNEAQ (reference sequence). V lost 5 bases and J 8 bases, leaving 12 bases between the germline ends. CDR3 residues: CASSLGTVEKLFF. DNA for the CDR3: TGTGCCAGCAGCCTGGGGACGGTCGAAAAACTGTTTTTT.

This clonotype came up a few times. This chain uses TRBV27 with TRBJ2-1, with 9 bases aligning to TRBD2. In germline, CDR1 is MNHEY, CDR2 SMNVEV (reference sequence). Trimming at V came to 7 bases and at J to 2 bases, leaving 12 bases not matched to a gene. The CDR3 totals 17 residues. The chain's CDR3 is CASIPAGGRVPYNEQFF. CDR3 bases: TGTGCCAGCATCCCAGCGGGGGGCAGGGTACCCTACAATGAGCAGTTCTTC.

This clonotype showed up just a few times. This chain connects TRBV11-2 to TRBJ1-1, with D perhaps TRBD1 (5 bases). This CDR3 is built from 14 residues. Trimming removed 5 bases at V and 2 bases at J, with 12 bases between. From germline, CDR1 is SGHAT and CDR2 FQNNGV. CDR3 bases: TGTGCCAGCAGCCCCCGGGGGTTCAACACTGAAGCTTTCTTT. Protein product: CASSPRGFNTEAFF.

The chain is built from TRBV12-3 or TRBV12-4 and TRBJ1-1; the D is unclear. V lost 6 bases, J lost 1 base, and 9 bases lay in between. CDR3 length: 13 residues. Written as DNA, the CDR3 is TGTGCCAGCAGACCGACACCGAACACTGAAGCTTTCTTT. It encodes CASRPTPNTEAFF.

This clonotype was seen only a few times. The V call is TRBV20-1, the J call TRBJ2-1; 12 nucleotides align to TRBD2. CDR3 length equals 16 residues. Looked up from germline, CDR1 is DFQATT and CDR2 is SNEGSKA (reference sequence). J lost 0 bases, V lost 6 bases, and 6 bases had no gene match. DNA for the CDR3: TGCAGTGCCGCAGGACTAGCGGGGAACTCCTACAATGAGCAGTTCTTC. Its protein product is CSAAGLAGNSYNEQFF.

This clonotype has at least ten counts. The chain carries TRBV7-2 and TRBJ2-5; 10 bases match TRBD2. In germline, CDR1 is SGHTA, CDR2 FQGNSA. The CDR3 runs 19 residues. With 5 bases clipped from V and 2 bases from J, the junction kept 17 bases outside the gene matches. CDR3 sequence reads: CASSPTQGLAGVRQETQYF. In DNA form, the CDR3 reads TGTGCCAGCAGCCCAACGCAAGGGCTAGCGGGGGTACGACAAGAGACCCAGTACTTC.